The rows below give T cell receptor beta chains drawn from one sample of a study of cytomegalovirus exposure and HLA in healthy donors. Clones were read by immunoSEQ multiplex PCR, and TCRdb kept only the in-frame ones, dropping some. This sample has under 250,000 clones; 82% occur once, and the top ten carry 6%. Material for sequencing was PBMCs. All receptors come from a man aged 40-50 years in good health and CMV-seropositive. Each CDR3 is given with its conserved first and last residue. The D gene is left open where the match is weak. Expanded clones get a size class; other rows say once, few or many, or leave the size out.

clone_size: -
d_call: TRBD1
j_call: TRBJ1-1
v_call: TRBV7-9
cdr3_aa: CASSPPDRENTEAFF
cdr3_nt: TGTGCCAGCAGCCCGCCGGACAGGGAGAACACTGAAGCTTTCTTT

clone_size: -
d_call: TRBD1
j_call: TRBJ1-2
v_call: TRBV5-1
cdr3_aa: CASSQGQGAYGYTF
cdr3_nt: TGCGCCAGCAGCCAGGGACAGGGGGCCTATGGCTACACCTTC

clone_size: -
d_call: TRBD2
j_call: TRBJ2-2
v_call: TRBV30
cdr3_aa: CAWVLAGGLTGELFF
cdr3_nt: TGTGCCTGGGTTCTAGCGGGAGGTCTCACCGGGGAGCTGTTTTTT

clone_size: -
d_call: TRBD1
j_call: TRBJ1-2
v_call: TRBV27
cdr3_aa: CASSLSAGGSSGYTF
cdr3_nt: TGTGCCAGCAGTTTATCCGCAGGGGGCTCAAGCGGCTACACCTTC

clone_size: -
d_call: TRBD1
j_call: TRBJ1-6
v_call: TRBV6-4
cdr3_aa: CASRTGDNSPLHF
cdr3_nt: TGTGCCAGCCGCACAGGGGATAATTCACCCCTCCACTTT

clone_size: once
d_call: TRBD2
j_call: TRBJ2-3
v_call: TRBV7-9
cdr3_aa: CASSLGLAGPTDTQYF
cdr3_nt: TGTGCCAGCAGCTTAGGTCTAGCGGGTCCCACAGATACGCAGTATTTT

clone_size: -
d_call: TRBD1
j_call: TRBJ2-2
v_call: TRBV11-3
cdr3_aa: CASSLRRTGSKTGELFF
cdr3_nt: TGTGCCAGCAGCTTACGGCGGACAGGGAGTAAGACCGGGGAGCTGTTTTTT

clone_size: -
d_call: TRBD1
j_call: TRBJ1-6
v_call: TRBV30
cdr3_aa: CAFRDSMSPLHF
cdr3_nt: TGTGCCTTCCGGGACAGTATGTCACCCCTCCACTTT

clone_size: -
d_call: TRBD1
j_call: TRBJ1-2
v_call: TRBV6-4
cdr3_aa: CASREQGEGYGYTF
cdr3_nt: TGTGCCAGCAGGGAACAGGGGGAAGGCTATGGCTACACCTTC

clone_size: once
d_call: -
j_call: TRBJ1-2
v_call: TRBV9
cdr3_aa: CASSVDYPSYGYTF
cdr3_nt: TGTGCCAGCAGCGTGGACTACCCCAGCTATGGCTACACCTTC

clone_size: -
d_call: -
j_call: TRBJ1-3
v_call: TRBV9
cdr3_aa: CASSVGGAGNTIYF
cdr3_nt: TGTGCCAGCAGCGTAGGTGGAGCTGGAAACACCATATATTTT

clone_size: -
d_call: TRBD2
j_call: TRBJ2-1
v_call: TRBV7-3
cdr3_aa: CASSLAGTNNEQFF
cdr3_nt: TGTGCCAGCAGCTTAGCCGGGACTAACAATGAGCAGTTCTTC

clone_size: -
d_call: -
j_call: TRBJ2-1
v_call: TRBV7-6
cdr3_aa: CASSHGTSNEQFF
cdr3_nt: TGTGCCAGCAGCCATGGGACTTCAAATGAGCAGTTCTTC

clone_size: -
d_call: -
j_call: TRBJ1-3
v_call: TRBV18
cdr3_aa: CASSPFGRAPSGNTIYF
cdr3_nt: TGTGCCAGCTCACCCTTCGGCAGGGCACCCTCTGGAAACACCATATATTTT

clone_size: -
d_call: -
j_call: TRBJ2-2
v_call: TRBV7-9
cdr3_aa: CASSSQGGNTGELFF
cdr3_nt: TGTGCCAGCAGCTCCCAGGGGGGGAACACCGGGGAGCTGTTTTTT

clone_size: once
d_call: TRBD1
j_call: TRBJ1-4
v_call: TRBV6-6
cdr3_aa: CASYRGQGEKLFF
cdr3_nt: TGTGCCAGCTACAGGGGGCAGGGTGAAAAACTGTTTTTT

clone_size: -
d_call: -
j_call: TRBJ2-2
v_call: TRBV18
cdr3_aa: CASSPSINTGELFF
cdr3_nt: TGTGCCAGCTCACCATCAATCAACACCGGGGAGCTGTTTTTT

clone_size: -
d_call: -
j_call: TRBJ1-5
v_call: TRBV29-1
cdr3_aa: CSPIQGSNQPQHF
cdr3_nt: TGCAGCCCAATTCAGGGGTCCAATCAGCCCCAGCATTTT